Included here is one TCR beta chain sequence, with context. The antigen is unknown. A single record per CDR3 protein comes from TCRdb applying MiXCR to the RT-PCR reads. The sample consists of hundreds of thousands of distinct CDR3 sequences, roughly 12% of them appearing once. This specimen comes from a study of response to subunit inactivated influenza vaccine. This CDR3 has 17 amino acids. The J segment lost 0 bases and the V segment lost 3 bases, leaving 7 bases of the junction unmatched. General study findings and limits: The study's authors posited that every seasonal influenza vaccination enlists few new T cells.

The receptor's source is a man aged 45-60 years who received an inactivated influenza vaccine. The rearrangement links TRBV12-3 or TRBV12-4 to TRBJ2-4; 8 nucleotides line up with TRBD1. The sample consisted of PBMCs from blood, taken on the day of vaccination. As DNA, the CDR3 is TGTGCCAGCAGTTTGTCGGGACAGGCCTTAGCCAAAAACATTCAGTACTTC. Amino acids: CASSLSGQALAKNIQYF.